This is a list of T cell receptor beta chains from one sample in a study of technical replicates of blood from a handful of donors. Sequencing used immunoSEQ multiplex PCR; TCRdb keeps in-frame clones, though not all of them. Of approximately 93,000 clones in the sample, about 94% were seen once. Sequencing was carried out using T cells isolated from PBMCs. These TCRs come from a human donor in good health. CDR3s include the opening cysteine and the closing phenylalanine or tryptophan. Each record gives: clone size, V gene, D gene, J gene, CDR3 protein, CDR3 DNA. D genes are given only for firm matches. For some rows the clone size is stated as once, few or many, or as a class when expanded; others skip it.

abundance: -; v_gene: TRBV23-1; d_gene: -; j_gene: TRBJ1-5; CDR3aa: CASLNQPQHF; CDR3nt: TGCGCCAGCCTTAATCAGCCCCAGCATTTT
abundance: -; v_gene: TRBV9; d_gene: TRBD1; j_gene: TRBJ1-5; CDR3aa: CASTRRKQGWVNQPQHF; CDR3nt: TGTGCCAGCACCCGGCGAAAACAGGGGTGGGTCAATCAGCCCCAGCATTTT
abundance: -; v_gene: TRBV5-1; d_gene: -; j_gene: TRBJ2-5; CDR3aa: CASSLGVYPQETQYF; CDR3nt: TGCGCCAGCAGCTTGGGCGTCTACCCTCAAGAGACCCAGTACTTC
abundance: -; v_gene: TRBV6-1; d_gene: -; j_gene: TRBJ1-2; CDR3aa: CASSEREQRENGYTF; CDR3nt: TGTGCCAGCAGTGAAAGGGAGCAACGGGAAAATGGCTACACCTTC
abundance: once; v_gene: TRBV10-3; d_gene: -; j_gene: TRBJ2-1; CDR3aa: CATAEVGSYNEQFF; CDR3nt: TGTGCCACCGCCGAGGTCGGCTCCTACAATGAGCAGTTCTTC
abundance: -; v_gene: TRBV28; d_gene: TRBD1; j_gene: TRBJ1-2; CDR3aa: CASTTGQANYGYTF; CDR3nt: TGTGCCAGCACGACTGGACAGGCCAACTATGGCTACACCTTC
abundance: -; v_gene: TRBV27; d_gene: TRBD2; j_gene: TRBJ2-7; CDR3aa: CASSRFPPLRTSGSREQYF; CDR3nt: TGTGCCAGCAGTCGGTTCCCCCCGCTCCGGACTAGCGGGAGTAGGGAGCAGTACTTC
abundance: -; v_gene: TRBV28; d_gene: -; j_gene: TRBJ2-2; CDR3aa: CASSLVGLNTGELFF; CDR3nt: TGTGCCAGCAGTTTAGTGGGCCTTAACACCGGGGAGCTGTTTTTT
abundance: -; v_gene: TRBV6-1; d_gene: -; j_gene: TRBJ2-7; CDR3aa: CASGTQGAGAYEQYF; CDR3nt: TGTGCCAGCGGCACCCAGGGGGCGGGGGCCTACGAGCAGTACTTC
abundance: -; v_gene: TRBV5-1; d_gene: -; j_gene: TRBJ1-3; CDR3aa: CASSAGTRTEGNTIYF; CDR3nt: TGCGCCAGCAGCGCAGGAACCCGGACAGAGGGAAACACCATATATTTT
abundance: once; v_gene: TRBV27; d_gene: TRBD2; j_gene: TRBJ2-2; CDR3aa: CASSFLAGGTGELFF; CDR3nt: TGTGCCAGCAGTTTTCTAGCGGGAGGCACCGGGGAGCTGTTTTTT
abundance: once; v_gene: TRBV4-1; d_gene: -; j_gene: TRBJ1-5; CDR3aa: CASSQGYNQPQHF; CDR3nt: TGCGCCAGCAGCCAAGGTTATAATCAGCCCCAGCATTTT
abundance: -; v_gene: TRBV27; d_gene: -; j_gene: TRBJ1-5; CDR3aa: CASSLQGYQPQHF; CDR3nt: TGTGCCAGCAGTTTACAGGGGTATCAGCCCCAGCATTTT
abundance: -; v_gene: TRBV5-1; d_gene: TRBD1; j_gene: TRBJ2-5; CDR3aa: CASSGGQGRETQYF; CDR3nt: TGCGCCAGCAGCGGCGGACAGGGGAGGGAGACCCAGTACTTC
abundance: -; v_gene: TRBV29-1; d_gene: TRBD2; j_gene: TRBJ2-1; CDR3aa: CSVAPGFEAGGLNEQFF; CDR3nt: TGCAGCGTTGCGCCGGGGTTCGAAGCGGGGGGCCTCAATGAGCAGTTCTTC
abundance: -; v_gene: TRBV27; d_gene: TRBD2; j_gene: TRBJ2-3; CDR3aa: CASRLSGGDTQYF; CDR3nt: TGTGCCAGCAGATTATCGGGGGGAGATACGCAGTATTTT
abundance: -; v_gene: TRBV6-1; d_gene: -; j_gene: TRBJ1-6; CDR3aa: CASSEHLGGGTNSPLHF; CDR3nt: TGTGCCAGCAGTGAACACCTTGGGGGAGGGACTAATTCACCCCTCCACTTT
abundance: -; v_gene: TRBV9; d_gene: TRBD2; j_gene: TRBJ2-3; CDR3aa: CASSVAPLAGGLDTQYF; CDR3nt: TGTGCCAGCAGCGTAGCCCCCCTTGCGGGGGGGTTGGATACGCAGTATTTT
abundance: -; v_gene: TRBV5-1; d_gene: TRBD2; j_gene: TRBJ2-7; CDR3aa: CASSFWASGRGSSYEQYF; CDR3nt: TGCGCCAGCAGCTTTTGGGCTAGCGGGAGGGGAAGCTCCTACGAGCAGTACTTC
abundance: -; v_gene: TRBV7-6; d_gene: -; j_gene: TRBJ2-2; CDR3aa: CASSLRGNTGELFF; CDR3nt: TGTGCCAGCAGCTTAAGGGGCAACACCGGGGAGCTGTTTTTT
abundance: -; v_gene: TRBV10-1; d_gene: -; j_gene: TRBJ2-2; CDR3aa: CASGSGQGNTGELFF; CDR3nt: TGCGCCAGCGGAAGTGGTCAGGGGAACACCGGGGAGCTGTTTTTT
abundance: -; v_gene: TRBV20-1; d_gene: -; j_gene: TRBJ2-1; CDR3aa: CSARLENEQFF; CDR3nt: TGCAGTGCTAGGCTCGAGAATGAGCAGTTCTTC
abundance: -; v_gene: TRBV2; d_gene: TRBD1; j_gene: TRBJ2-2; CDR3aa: CVVGQGRNTGELFF; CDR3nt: TGTGTTGTCGGACAGGGTCGGAACACCGGGGAGCTGTTTTTT
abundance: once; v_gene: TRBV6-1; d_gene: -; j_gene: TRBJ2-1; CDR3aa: CASSEWEVEQFF; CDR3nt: TGTGCCAGCAGTGAATGGGAGGTTGAGCAGTTCTTC
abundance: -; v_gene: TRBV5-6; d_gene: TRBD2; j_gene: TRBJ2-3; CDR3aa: CATRSPGLSTDTQYF; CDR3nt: TGTGCCACCCGATCACCGGGACTAAGCACAGATACGCAGTATTTT
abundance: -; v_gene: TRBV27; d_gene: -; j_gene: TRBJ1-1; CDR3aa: CASSLSVTGTEAFF; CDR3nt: TGTGCCAGCAGTTTATCAGTCACAGGCACTGAAGCTTTCTTT
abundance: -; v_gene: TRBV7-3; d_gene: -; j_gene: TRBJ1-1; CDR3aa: CASSPGEGTAFF; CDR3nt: TGTGCCAGCAGCCCCGGGGAGGGTACAGCTTTCTTT
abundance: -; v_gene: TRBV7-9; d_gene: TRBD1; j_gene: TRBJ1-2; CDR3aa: CASKDRDPHGYTF; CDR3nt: TGTGCCAGCAAGGACAGGGATCCCCATGGCTACACCTTC
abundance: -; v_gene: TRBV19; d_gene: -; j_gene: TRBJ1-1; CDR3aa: CASSLGPYSPNTEAFF; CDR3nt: TGTGCCAGTAGTTTAGGCCCCTATTCGCCGAACACTGAAGCTTTCTTT
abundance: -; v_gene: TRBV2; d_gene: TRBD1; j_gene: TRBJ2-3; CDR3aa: CASSGETGDPDTQYF; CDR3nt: TGTGCCAGCAGTGGGGAGACAGGGGACCCAGATACGCAGTATTTT
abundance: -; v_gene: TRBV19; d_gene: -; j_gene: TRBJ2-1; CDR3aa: CASSIVPLSYNEQFF; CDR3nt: TGTGCCAGTAGTATAGTCCCACTTTCATACAATGAGCAGTTCTTC
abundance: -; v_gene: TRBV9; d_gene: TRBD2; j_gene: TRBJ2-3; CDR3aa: CASSGSGGHTDTQYF; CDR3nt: TGTGCCAGCAGCGGTAGCGGGGGGCACACAGATACGCAGTATTTT
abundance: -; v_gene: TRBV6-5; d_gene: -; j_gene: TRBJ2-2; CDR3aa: CASSLRGSGELFF; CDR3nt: TGTGCCAGCAGCCTGCGGGGATCCGGGGAGCTGTTTTTT
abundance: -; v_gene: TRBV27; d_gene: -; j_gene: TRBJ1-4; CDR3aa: CASSSVAVTREKLFF; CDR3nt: TGTGCCAGCAGTTCCGTCGCCGTAACGAGGGAAAAACTGTTTTTT
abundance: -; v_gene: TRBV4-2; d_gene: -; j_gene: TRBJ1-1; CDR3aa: CASSQDLANTEAFF; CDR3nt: TGTGCCAGCAGCCAAGACCTGGCCAACACTGAAGCTTTCTTT
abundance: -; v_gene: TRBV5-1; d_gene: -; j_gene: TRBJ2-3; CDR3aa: CASSYTSGADTQYF; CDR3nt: TGCGCCAGCAGCTATACATCGGGAGCCGATACGCAGTATTTT
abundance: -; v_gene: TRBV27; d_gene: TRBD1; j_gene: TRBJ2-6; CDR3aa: CASRRGQGLGAGANVLTF; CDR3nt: TGTGCCAGCAGGCGTGGACAGGGCCTAGGGGCTGGGGCCAACGTCCTGACTTTC
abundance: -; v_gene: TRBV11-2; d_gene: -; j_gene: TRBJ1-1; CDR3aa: CASSYAGLVNPNTEAFF; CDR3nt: TGTGCCAGCAGCTATGCGGGTTTGGTAAATCCGAACACTGAAGCTTTCTTT
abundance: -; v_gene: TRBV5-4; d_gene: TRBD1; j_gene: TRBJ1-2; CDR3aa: CASSSTGGASNYGYTF; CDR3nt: TGTGCCAGCAGCTCTACAGGGGGCGCATCTAACTATGGCTACACCTTC
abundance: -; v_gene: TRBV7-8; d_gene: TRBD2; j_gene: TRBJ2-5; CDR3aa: CASRDRWGGQETQYF; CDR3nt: TGTGCCAGCAGGGACCGTTGGGGGGGTCAAGAGACCCAGTACTTC
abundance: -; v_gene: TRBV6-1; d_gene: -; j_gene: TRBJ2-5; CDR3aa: CASSVLQEQETQYF; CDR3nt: TGTGCCAGCAGTGTGCTACAGGAGCAAGAGACCCAGTACTTC
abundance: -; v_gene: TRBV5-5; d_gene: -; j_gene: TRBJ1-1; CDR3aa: CASSLAVARVNLLTEAFF; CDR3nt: TGTGCCAGCAGCTTGGCGGTTGCCAGGGTGAACCTGCTAACTGAAGCTTTCTTT
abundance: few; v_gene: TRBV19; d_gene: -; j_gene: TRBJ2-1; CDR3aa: CASSIGPRGQRSYNEQFF; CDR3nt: TGTGCCAGTAGTATAGGGCCTCGGGGACAACGCTCCTACAATGAGCAGTTCTTC
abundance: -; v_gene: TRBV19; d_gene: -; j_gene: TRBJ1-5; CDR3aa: CASTTGGGNQPQHF; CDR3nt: TGTGCCAGTACGACGGGGGGCGGCAATCAGCCCCAGCATTTT
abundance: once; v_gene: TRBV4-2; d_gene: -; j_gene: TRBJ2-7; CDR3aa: CASSPRASSYEQYF; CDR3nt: TGTGCCAGCAGCCCGCGAGCGAGCTCCTACGAGCAGTACTTC
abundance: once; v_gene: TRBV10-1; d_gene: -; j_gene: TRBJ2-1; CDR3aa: CASSGSGVPKQFF; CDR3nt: TGCGCCAGCAGTGGTTCCGGGGTACCAAAGCAGTTCTTC
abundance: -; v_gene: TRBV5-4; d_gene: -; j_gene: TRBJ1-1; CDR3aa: CASSVDRNTEAFF; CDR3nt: TGTGCCAGCAGCGTGGACAGGAACACTGAAGCTTTCTTT
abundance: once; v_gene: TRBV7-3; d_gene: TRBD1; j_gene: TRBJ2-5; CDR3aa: CASSKTGASRTETQYF; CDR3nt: TGTGCCAGCAGCAAGACAGGGGCCTCAAGGACGGAGACCCAGTACTTC
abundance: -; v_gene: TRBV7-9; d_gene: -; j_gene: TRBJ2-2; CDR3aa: CASSLRQINTGELFF; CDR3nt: TGTGCCAGCAGCTTAAGACAGATTAACACCGGGGAGCTGTTTTTT
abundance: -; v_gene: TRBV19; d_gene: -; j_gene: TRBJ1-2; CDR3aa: CASIGRTTILGYTF; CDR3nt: TGTGCCAGTATTGGTCGGACAACGATTCTAGGCTACACCTTC
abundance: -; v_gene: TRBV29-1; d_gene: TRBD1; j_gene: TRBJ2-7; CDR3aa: CSVEVPGQGFGEQYF; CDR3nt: TGCAGCGTTGAAGTTCCGGGACAGGGTTTTGGGGAGCAGTACTTC
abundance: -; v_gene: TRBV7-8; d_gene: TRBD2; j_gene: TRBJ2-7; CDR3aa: CASSLTGFGGLAGVVPYEQYF; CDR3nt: TGTGCCAGCAGCTTAACCGGTTTCGGGGGACTAGCGGGAGTTGTCCCCTACGAGCAGTACTTC
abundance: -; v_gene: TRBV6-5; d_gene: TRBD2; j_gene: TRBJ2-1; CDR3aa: CASRSGTNNEQFF; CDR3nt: TGTGCCAGCAGGTCCGGGACTAACAATGAGCAGTTCTTC
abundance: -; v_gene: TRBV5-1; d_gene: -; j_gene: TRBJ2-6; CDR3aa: CASSLVGKTGANVLTF; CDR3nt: TGCGCCAGCAGCTTGGTTGGCAAGACTGGGGCCAACGTCCTGACTTTC
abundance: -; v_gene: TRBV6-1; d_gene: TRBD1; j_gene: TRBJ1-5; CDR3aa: CASRKGTGNQPQHF; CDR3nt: TGTGCCAGCAGGAAAGGGACAGGCAATCAGCCCCAGCATTTT
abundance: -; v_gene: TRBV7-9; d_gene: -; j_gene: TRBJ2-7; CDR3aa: CASSHLEELSSYEQYF; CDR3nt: TGTGCCAGCAGCCACCTAGAAGAACTCTCCTCCTACGAGCAGTACTTC
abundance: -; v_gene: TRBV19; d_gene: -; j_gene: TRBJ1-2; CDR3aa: CASTTLWGELSGYTF; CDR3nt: TGTGCCAGTACTACATTGTGGGGCGAGTTGAGTGGCTACACCTTC
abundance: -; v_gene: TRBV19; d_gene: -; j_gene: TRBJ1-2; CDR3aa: CASSMTGGARLYGYTF; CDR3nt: TGTGCCAGTAGTATGACGGGAGGTGCGCGTCTCTATGGCTACACCTTC